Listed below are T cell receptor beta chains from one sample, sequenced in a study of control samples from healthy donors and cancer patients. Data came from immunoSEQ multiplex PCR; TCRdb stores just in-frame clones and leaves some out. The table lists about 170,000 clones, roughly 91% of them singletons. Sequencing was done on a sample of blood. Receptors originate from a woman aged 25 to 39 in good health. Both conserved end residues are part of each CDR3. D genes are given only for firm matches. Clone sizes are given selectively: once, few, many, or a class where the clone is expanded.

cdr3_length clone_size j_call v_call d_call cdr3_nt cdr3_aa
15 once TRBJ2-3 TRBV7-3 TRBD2 TGTGCCAGCAGCATTAGCGGGGGGACCACAGATACGCAGTATTTT CASSISGGTTDTQYF
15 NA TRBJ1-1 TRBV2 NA TGTGCCAGCAGCGATCGACAGAACATGAACACTGAAGCTTTCTTT CASSDRQNMNTEAFF
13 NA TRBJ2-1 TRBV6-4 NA TGTGCCAGCAGTGAAACAGGGTCCAATGAGCAGTTCTTC CASSETGSNEQFF
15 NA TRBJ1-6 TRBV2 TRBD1 TGTGCCAGCAGTCGGGACAGGGGTAAAAATTCACCCCTCCACTTT CASSRDRGKNSPLHF
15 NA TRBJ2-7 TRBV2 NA TGTGCCAGCAGTGGAGCGGGACAGAGCTCCTACGAGCAGTACTTC CASSGAGQSSYEQYF
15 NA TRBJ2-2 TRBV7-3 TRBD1 TGTGCCAGCAGCTCCGGACAGGGGGACACCGGGGAGCTGTTTTTT CASSSGQGDTGELFF
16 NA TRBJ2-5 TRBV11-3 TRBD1 TGTGCCAGCAGCTTAGGAGGGGGACAGGGAGGGGAGACCCAGTACTTC CASSLGGGQGGETQYF
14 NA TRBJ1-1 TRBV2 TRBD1 TGTGCCAGCAGTGTGGACAGGAGGAACACTGAAGCTTTCTTT CASSVDRRNTEAFF
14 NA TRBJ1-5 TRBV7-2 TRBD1 TGTGCCAGCAGTCTCGACAGGGTAGGACAGCCCCAGCATTTT CASSLDRVGQPQHF
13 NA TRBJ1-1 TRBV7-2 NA TGTGCCAGCAGTCCTTACTTGAACACTGAAGCTTTCTTT CASSPYLNTEAFF
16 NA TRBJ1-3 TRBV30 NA TGTGCCTGGAGTGTCCCCAGTACCTACTCTGGAAACACCATATATTTT CAWSVPSTYSGNTIYF
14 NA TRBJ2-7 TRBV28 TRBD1 TGTGCCAGCACCCGGACAGGGTGGGATTACGAGCAGTACTTC CASTRTGWDYEQYF
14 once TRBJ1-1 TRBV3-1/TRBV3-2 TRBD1 TGTGCCAGCAGCTCGACAGGGGAACGGACTGAAGCTTTCTTT CASSSTGERTEAFF
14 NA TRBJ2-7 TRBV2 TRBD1 TGTGCCAGGGACACGACAGGGGAAGACTACGAGCAGTACTTC CARDTTGEDYEQYF
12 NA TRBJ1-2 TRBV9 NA TGTGCCAGCAGCGTAGTAGGGCATGGCTACACCTTC CASSVVGHGYTF
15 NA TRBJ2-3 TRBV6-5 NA TGTGCCAGCAGTTACTTGCGGGAAAGTACAGATACGCAGTATTTT CASSYLRESTDTQYF
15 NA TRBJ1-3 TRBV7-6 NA TGTGCCAGCAGCTTAGAGGGCAGGGTCGGAAACACCATATATTTT CASSLEGRVGNTIYF
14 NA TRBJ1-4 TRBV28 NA TGTGCCAGCAGTTTAGGAGGGGTCAGTGAAAAACTGTTTTTT CASSLGGVSEKLFF
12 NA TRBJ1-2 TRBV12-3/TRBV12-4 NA TGTGCCAGCAGTCCCGACACCTATGGCTACACCTTC CASSPDTYGYTF
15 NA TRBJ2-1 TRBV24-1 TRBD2 TGTGCCACCAGTGTCGGGACTAGCTCCTACAATGAGCAGTTCTTC CATSVGTSSYNEQFF
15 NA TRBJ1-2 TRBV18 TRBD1 TGTGCCAGCTCACCCGGGACAGGGGGGGACTATGGCTACACCTTC CASSPGTGGDYGYTF
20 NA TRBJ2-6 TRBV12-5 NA TGTGCTAGTGGTTTGGTAACCAGGGGAACGGGGGTCTCTGGGGCCAACGTCCTGACTTTC CASGLVTRGTGVSGANVLTF